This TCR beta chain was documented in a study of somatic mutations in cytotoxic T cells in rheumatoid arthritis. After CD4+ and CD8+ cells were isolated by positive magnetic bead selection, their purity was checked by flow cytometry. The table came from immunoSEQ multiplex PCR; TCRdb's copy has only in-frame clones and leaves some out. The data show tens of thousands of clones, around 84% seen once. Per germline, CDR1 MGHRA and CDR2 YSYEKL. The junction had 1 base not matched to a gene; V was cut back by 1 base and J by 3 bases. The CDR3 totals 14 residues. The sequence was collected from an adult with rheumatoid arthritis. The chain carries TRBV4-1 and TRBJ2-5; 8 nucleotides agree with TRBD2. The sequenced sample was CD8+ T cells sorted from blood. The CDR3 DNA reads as TGCGCCAGCAGCCAAGGTAGCGGGAAAGAGACCCAGTACTTC. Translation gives CASSQGSGKETQYF.